This note documents a single T cell receptor (beta chain) sequence. This sample is part of a study of blood T cell repertoires in COVID-19. Clones were read by immunoSEQ multiplex PCR, and TCRdb kept only the in-frame ones, dropping some. This table holds 200,000 to 250,000 clones, about 85% found once. Losses at the gene ends were 5 bases for V and 5 bases for J; bases not matched to a gene: 12. The germline V gene has CDR1 SGHAT and CDR2 FQDESV (reference sequence). The CDR3 spans 16 residues. The sequence was collected from a young man with active or convalescent COVID-19. The chain links TRBV11-1 to TRBJ2-7; 10 nucleotides line up with TRBD1. The sample taken for sequencing was peripheral blood. CDR3 in DNA: TGTGCCAGCAGCCGAATCCCGGGACAGGGGTCCGACGAGCAGTACTTC. Its translation: CASSRIPGQGSDEQYF.